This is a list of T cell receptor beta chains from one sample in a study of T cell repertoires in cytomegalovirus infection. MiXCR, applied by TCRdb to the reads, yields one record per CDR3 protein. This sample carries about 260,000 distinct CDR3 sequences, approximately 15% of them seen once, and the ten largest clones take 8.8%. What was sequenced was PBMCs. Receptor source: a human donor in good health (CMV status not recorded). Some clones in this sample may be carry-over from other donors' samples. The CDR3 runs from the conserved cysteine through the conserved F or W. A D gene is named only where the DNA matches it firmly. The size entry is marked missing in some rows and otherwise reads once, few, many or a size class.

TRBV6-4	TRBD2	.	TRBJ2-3	TGTGCCAGCAGTGACACTAGCGGGAGCAAAAACATTCAGTATTTC	CASSDTSGSKNIQYF
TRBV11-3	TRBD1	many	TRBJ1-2	TGTGCCAGCAGGACACAGGGGGAGTATGGCTACACCTTC	CASRTQGEYGYTF
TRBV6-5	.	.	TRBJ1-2	TGTGCCAGCAGTTACGCAGGGATCAATGGCTACACCTTC	CASSYAGINGYTF
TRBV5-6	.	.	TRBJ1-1	TGTGCCAGCATCCTGCTGGGGGGGCCGGCTTTCTTT	CASILLGGPAFF
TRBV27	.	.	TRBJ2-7	TGTGCCAGCACTGGCACCAACTCCTACGAGCAGTACTTC	CASTGTNSYEQYF
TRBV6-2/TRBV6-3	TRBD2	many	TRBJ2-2	TGTGCCAGCAGTTACTCGCTCGTTCGAGCGGGGCCCCCCATTACCGGGGAGCTGTTTTTT	CASSYSLVRAGPPITGELFF
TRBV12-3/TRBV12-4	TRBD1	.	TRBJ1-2	TGTGCCAGCTCCAGAGGACAGGGGAGAGGCTACACCTTC	CASSRGQGRGYTF
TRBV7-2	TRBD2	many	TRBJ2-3	TGTGCCAGCAGCTTAATCCCCAGACTAGCGGGAGGAATAGATACGCAGTATTTT	CASSLIPRLAGGIDTQYF
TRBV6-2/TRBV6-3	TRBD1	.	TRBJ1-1	TGTGCCAGCCGCGAACAGGGGACCACTGAAGCTTTCTTT	CASREQGTTEAFF
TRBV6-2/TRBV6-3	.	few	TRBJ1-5	TGTGCCAGCAGTTACTGGTCCGAGAGGAATCAGCCCCAGCATTTT	CASSYWSERNQPQHF
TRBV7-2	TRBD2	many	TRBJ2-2	TGTGCCAGCAGCCTTAATCTAGCGGGGGGCGAGAACACCGGGGAGCTGTTTTTT	CASSLNLAGGENTGELFF
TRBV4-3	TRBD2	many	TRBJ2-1	TGCGCCAGCAGCCAAGATTGGGGGAGGGCGGATGAGCAGTTCTTC	CASSQDWGRADEQFF
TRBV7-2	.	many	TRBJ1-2	TGTGCCAGCAGCTTTACGACAGCTAGTAACTATGGCTACACCTTC	CASSFTTASNYGYTF
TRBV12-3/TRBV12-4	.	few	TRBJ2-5	TGTGCCAGCAGCCCTTGGACGAGCCAAGAGACCCAGTACTTC	CASSPWTSQETQYF
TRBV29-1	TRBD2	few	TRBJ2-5	TGCAGCGTTGATTCGGCTAGCGGGACTCGGGAGACCCAGTACTTC	CSVDSASGTRETQYF
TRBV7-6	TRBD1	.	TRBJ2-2	TGTGCCAGCAGCTTCGATGCAGGGGGCTTTTTGACCGGGGAGCTGTTTTTT	CASSFDAGGFLTGELFF
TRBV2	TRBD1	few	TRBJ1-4	TGTGCCAGCAGTGGAGTTCCCACCGGGACAGCTAATGAAAAACTGTTTTTT	CASSGVPTGTANEKLFF
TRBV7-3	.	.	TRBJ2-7	TGTGCCAGCAGCTACTCAGGGTTCTACGAGCAGTACTTC	CASSYSGFYEQYF
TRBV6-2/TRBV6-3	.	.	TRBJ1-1	TGTGCCAGCAGTTACGCCACAGGGCCCACTGAAGCTTTCTTT	CASSYATGPTEAFF
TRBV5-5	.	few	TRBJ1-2	TGTGCCAGCAGCTACCCAACCTCTCCTGGCTACACCTTC	CASSYPTSPGYTF
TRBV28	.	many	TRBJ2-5	TGTGCCAGCAGTTTACAGGGGCAGGGAAGGACCCAGTACTTC	CASSLQGQGRTQYF
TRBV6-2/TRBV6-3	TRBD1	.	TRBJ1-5	TGTGCCACCTCGGACAGGGAGATGAGCAATCAGCCCCAGCATTTT	CATSDREMSNQPQHF
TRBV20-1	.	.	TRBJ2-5	TGCAGTGCTCGACCCCCACCGGGGCAAGAGACCCAGTACTTC	CSARPPPGQETQYF
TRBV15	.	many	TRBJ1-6	TGTGCCACCAGCAGAGATGACGGGTATTCACCCCTCCACTTT	CATSRDDGYSPLHF
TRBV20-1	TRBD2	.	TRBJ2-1	TGCAGTGCTAGAGACCTGGGACTAGCTTCTGGGAATGAGCAGTTCTTC	CSARDLGLASGNEQFF
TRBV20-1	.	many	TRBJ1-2	TGCAGTGCTACCCCGGCCCTCGGGGTGAGAAGTGGCTACACCTTC	CSATPALGVRSGYTF
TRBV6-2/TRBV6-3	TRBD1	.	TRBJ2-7	TGTGCCAGCAGTTCCTCCGGGACAGTACGCTACGAGCAGTACTTC	CASSSSGTVRYEQYF
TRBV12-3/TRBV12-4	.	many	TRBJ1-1	TGTGCCAGCAGACCGGGACACATGAACACTGAAGCTTTCTTT	CASRPGHMNTEAFF
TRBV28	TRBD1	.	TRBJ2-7	TGTGCCAGCAGTTTTACAGGGACAGGGAACGAGCAGTACTTC	CASSFTGTGNEQYF
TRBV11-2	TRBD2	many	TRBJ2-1	TGTGCCAGCAGCCAAGGACCGGGGGGGCCATACAATGAGCAGTTCTTC	CASSQGPGGPYNEQFF
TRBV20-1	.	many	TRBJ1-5	TGCAGTGCTACGCGGGGGCAGGGGCATATTAGCAATCAGCCCCAGCATTTT	CSATRGQGHISNQPQHF
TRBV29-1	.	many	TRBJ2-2	TGCAGCGTTGAGGGGGGGCAGTACACCGGGGAGCTGTTTTTT	CSVEGGQYTGELFF
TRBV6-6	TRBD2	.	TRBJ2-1	TGTGCCAGCAGGGGAACGGGGGGGCACAATGAGCAGTTCTTC	CASRGTGGHNEQFF
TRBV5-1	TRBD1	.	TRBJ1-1	TGCGCCAGCAGCTTGCTCGGGACAGGGGCTTTTGCTGAAGCTTTCTTT	CASSLLGTGAFAEAFF
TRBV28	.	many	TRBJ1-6	TGTGCCAGCAGTTTTCTGAGCTCCTATAATTCACCCCTCCACTTT	CASSFLSSYNSPLHF
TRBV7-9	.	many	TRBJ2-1	TGTGCCAGCAGCTTATCGGTAAATGAGCAGTTCTTC	CASSLSVNEQFF
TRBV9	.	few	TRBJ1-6	TGTGCCAGCAGCGTAGGCCCTGTAAATTCACCCCTCCACTTT	CASSVGPVNSPLHF
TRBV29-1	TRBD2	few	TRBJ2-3	TGCAGCGTTGAGGCGGGAGGGCTTACAGATACGCAGTATTTT	CSVEAGGLTDTQYF
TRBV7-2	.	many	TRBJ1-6	TGTGCCAGCAGCTTACTGACATCGAATAATTCACCCCTCCACTTT	CASSLLTSNNSPLHF
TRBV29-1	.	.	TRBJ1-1	TGCAGCGTTGAACTAACAGGGAGGACTGAAGCTTTCTTT	CSVELTGRTEAFF
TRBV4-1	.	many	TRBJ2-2	TGTGCCAGCAGCCAAGAGGCAGTGAACACCGGGGAGCTGTTTTTT	CASSQEAVNTGELFF
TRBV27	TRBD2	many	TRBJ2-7	TGTGCCAGCAGTTTAAAGAGGACTAGCGGGACCTACGAGCAGTACTTC	CASSLKRTSGTYEQYF
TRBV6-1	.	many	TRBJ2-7	TGTGCCAGCAGTCCACGGACCCACGAGCAGTACTTC	CASSPRTHEQYF
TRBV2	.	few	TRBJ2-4	TGTGCCAGCAGTGAGGTGTCCAAAAACATTCAGTACTTC	CASSEVSKNIQYF
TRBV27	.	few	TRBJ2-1	TGTGCCAGCACTAGGGTCCCCTACAATGAGCAGTTCTTC	CASTRVPYNEQFF
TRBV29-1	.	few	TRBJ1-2	TGCAGCGTTGCGGCCAGGATCCACTATGGCTACACCTTC	CSVAARIHYGYTF
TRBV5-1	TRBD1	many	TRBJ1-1	TGCGCCAGCAGCTTGACGGGACAGAAGAATATGAACACTGAAGCTTTCTTT	CASSLTGQKNMNTEAFF
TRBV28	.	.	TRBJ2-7	TGTGCCAGCAGGAAGCGAGTTGTCGGGGCCAGGGGCTACGAGCAGTACTTC	CASRKRVVGARGYEQYF
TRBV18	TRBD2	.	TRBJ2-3	TGTGCCAGCTACTCTACCCCACTAGCGGACACAGATACGCAGTATTTT	CASYSTPLADTDTQYF
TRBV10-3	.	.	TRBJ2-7	TGTGCCATCAGTGAGGACCACAAGAGCTCCTACGAGCAGTACTTC	CAISEDHKSSYEQYF
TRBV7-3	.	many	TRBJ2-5	TGTGCCAGCAGCTTAACCGGGGGCGAACTAGAGACCCAGTACTTC	CASSLTGGELETQYF